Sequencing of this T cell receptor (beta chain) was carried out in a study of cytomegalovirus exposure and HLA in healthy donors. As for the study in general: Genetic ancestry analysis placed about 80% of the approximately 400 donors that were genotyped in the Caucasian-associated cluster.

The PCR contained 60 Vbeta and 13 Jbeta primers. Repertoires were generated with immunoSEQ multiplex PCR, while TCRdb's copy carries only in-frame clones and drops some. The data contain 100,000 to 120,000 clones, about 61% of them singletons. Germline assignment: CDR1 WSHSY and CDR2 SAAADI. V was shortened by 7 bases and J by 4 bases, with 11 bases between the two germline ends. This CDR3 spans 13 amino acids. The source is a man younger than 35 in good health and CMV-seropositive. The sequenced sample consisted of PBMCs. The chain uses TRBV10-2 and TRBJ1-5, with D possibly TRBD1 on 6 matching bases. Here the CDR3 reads CASKGQSNQPQHF. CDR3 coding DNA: TGCGCCAGCAAAGGACAGTCTAATCAGCCCCAGCATTTT.